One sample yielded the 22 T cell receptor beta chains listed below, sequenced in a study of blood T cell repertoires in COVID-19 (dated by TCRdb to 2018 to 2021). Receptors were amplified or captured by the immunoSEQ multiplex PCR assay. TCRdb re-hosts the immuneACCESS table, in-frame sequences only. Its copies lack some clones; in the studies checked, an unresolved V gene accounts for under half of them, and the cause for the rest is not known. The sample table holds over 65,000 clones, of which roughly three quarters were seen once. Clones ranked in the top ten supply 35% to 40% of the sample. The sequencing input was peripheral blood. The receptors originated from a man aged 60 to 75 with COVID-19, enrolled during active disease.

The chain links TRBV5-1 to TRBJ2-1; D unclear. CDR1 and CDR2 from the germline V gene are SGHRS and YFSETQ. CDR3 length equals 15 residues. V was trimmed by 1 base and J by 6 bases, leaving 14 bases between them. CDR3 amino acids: CASSLFSVTTNEQFF. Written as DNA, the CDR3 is TGCGCCAGCAGCTTGTTTTCAGTAACTACCAATGAGCAGTTCTTC.

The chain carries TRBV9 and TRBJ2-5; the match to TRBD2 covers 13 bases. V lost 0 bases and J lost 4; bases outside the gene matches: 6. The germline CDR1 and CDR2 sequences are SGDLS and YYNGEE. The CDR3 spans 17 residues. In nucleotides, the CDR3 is TGTGCCAGCAGCGTAGGGACTAGCGGGGGCCCGCGAGAGACCCAGTACTTC. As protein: CASSVGTSGGPRETQYF.

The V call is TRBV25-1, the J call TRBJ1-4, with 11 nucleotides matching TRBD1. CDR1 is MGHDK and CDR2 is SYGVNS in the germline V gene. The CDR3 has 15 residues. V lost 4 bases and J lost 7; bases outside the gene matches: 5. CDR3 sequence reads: CASSGTGGRSEKLFF. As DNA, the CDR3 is TGTGCCAGCAGTGGGACAGGGGGCAGGAGTGAAAAACTGTTTTTT.

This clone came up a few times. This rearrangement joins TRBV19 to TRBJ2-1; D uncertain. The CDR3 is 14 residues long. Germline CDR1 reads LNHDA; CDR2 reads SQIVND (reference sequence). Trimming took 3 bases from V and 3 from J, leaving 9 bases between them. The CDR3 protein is CASSISTVYNEQFF. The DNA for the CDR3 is TGTGCCAGTAGTATCTCCACGGTCTACAATGAGCAGTTCTTC.

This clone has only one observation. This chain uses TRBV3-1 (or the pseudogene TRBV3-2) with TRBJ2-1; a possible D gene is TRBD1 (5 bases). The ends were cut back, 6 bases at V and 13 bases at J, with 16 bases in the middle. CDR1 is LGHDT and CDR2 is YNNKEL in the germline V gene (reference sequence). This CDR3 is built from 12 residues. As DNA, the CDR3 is TGTGCCAGCAGTCTCCTAGACAGTCCACAGTTCTTC. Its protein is CASSLLDSPQFF.

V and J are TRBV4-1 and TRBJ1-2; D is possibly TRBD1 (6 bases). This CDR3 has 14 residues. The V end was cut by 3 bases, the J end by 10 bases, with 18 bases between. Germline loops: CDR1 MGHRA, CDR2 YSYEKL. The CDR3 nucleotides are TGCGCCAGCAGCCATCGGGACACCGGTACCCACTACACCTTC. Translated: CASSHRDTGTHYTF.

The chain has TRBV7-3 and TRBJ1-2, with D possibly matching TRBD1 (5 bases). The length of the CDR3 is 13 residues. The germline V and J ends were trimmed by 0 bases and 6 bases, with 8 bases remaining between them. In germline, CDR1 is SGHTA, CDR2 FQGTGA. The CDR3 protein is CASSLTQGNGYTF. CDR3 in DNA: TGTGCCAGCAGCTTAACCCAGGGTAATGGCTACACCTTC.

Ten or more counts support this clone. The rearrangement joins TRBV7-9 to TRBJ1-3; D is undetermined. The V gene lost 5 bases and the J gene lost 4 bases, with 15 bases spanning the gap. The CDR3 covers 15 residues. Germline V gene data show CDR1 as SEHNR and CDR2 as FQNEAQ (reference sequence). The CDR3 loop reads CASSPKYRLGNTIYF. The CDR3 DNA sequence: TGTGCCAGCAGCCCTAAATACCGTCTGGGAAACACCATATATTTT.

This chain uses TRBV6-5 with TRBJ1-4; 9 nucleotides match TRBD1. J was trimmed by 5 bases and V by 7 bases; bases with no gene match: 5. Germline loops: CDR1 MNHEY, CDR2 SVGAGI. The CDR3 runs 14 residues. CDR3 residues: CASNGGTGNEKLFF. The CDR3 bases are TGTGCCAGCAATGGAGGGACAGGGAATGAAAAACTGTTTTTT.

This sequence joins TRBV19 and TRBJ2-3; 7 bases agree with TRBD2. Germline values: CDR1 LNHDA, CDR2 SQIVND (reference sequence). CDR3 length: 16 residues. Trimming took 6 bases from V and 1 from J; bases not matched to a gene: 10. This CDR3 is CASRPQSAGGTDTQYF. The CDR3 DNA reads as TGTGCCAGTAGACCACAATCGGCGGGAGGCACAGATACGCAGTATTTT.

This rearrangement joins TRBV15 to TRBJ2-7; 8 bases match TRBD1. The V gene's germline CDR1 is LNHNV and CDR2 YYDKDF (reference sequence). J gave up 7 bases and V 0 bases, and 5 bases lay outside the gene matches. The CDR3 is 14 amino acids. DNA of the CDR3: TGTGCCACCAGCAGAGACAGGACAGGGAATGAGCAGTACTTC. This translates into CATSRDRTGNEQYF.

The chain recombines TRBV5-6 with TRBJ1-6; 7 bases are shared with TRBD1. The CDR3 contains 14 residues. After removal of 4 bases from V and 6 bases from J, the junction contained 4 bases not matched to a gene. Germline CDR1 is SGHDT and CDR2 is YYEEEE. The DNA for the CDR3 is TGTGCCAGCAGCCCGGGGACAGTTAATTCACCCCTCCACTTT. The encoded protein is CASSPGTVNSPLHF.

The CDR3 region is CASSLETGNQETQYF. The CDR3 DNA reads as TGCGCCAGCAGCTTGGAGACAGGGAACCAAGAGACCCAGTACTTC. The genes are TRBV5-1 and TRBJ2-5, with 7 bases fitting TRBD1. Looked up from germline, CDR1 is SGHRS and CDR2 is YFSETQ. The CDR3 runs to 15 residues. J gave up 0 bases and V 0 bases, and 2 bases lay outside the gene matches.

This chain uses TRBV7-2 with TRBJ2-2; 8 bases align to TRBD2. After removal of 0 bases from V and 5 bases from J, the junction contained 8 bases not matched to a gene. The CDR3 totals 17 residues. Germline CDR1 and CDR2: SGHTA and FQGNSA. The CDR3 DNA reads TGTGCCAGCAGCTTAGCCAAGGGGACTAGAAAGACCGGGGAGCTGTTTTTT. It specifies CASSLAKGTRKTGELFF.

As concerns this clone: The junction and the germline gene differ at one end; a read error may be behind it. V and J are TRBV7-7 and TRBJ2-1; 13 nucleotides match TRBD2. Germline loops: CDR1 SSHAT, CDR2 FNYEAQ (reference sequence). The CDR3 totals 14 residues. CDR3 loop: CASSLGLAGDEQFF. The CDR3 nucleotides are TGTGCTAGCAGCTTAGGACTAGCGGGGGATGAGCAGTTCTTC.

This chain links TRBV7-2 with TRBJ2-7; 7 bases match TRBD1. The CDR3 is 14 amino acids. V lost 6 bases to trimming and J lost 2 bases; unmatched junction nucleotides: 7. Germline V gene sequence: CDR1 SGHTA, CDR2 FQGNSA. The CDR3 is CASSPAGTAYEQYF. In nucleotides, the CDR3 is TGTGCCAGCAGTCCTGCCGGGACAGCCTACGAGCAGTACTTC.

CDR3 sequence: CASSPSQGYSNQPQHF. Here the CDR3 DNA reads TGTGCCAGCAGTCCCTCTCAGGGGTATAGCAATCAGCCCCAGCATTTT. The chain links TRBV27 to TRBJ1-5; the D gene is possibly TRBD1 (6 bases). Between the trimmed V and J ends, which lost 5 bases and 0 bases, there was a span of 14 bases. CDR3 length: 16 amino acids. CDR1 and CDR2 from the germline V gene are MNHEY and SMNVEV (reference sequence).

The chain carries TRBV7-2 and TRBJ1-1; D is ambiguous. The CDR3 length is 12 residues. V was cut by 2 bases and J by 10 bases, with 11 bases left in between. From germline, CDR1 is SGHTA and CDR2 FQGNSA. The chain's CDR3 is CASSLSVQVAFF. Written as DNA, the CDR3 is TGTGCCAGCAGCTTATCGGTGCAAGTAGCTTTCTTT.

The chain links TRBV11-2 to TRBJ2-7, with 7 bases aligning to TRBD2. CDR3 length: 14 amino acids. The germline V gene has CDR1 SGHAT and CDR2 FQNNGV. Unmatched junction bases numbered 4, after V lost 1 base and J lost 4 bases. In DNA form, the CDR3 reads TGTGCCAGCAGCTTAGGGACTAGTCGGTACGAGCAGTACTTC. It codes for CASSLGTSRYEQYF.

The DNA for the CDR3 is TGTGCCAGCAGTCCCCAAAGAGGGTACGAGCAGTACTTC. Amino acids: CASSPQRGYEQYF. This chain links TRBV6-2 or TRBV6-3 with TRBJ2-7; D might be TRBD2 (5 bases). Between the trimmed V and J ends, which lost 5 bases and 4 bases, there was a span of 12 bases. The V gene's germline CDR1 is MNHEY and CDR2 SVGEGT. The CDR3 spans 13 residues.

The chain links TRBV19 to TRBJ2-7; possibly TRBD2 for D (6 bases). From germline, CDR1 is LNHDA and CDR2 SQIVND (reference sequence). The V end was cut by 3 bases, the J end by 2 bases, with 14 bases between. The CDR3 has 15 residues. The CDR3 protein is CASSIGEDLAYEQYF. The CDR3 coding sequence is TGTGCCAGTAGTATTGGGGAGGATCTTGCCTACGAGCAGTACTTC.

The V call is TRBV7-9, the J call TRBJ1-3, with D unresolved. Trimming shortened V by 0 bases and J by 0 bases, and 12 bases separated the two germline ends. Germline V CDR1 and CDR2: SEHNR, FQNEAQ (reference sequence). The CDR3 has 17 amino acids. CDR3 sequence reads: CASSLAGRKSSGNTIYF. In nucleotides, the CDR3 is TGTGCCAGCAGCTTAGCGGGCAGGAAGAGCTCTGGAAACACCATATATTTT.